The rows below give T cell receptor beta chains drawn from one sample of a study of blood T cell repertoires in COVID-19. The method was immunoSEQ multiplex PCR; TCRdb's version includes in-frame clones alone and lacks a portion of them. The sample includes over 85,000 clones, around 87% of them seen just once. Sequencing was carried out using peripheral blood. These receptors all come from a male donor with acute or convalescent COVID-19. Each CDR3 is given without its conserved first and last residue. A D gene is named only where the DNA matches it firmly.

-	TRBV30	13	AWSPQRVGGSIQY
-	TRBV2	11	ASSVGEDQPQH
TRBD1	TRBV24-1	14	ATSDSRTGWGTEAF
-	TRBV2	11	ASRPGTKDGYT
TRBD2	TRBV18	14	ASSTFGLAGVYEQY
-	TRBV5-1	14	ASSLGGGSSYNEQF
TRBD1	TRBV6-5	12	ASSPGQGGSPLH
-	TRBV6-5	13	ASRSMSSYNSPLH
TRBD2	TRBV3-1/TRBV3-2	13	ASSLGLAGVDTQY
-	TRBV11-2	15	ASSPRAPSASTDTQY
TRBD1	TRBV18	13	ASSPRTGPNYGYT
-	TRBV7-8	14	ASSFSTGRVSYGYT
TRBD2	TRBV9	14	ASSVDAGGLKGELF
TRBD2	TRBV6-5	13	ASRRLAGFTDTQY
-	TRBV6-5	13	ASKVTPSYNSPLH
TRBD2	TRBV9	13	ASSVFGTTTDTQY
-	TRBV3-1/TRBV3-2	10	ASSQREETQY
-	TRBV5-1	14	ASSFFGLPGTYEQY
-	TRBV6-2/TRBV6-3	12	ASSYYRDSRPQH
TRBD1	TRBV4-2	14	ASSQDGWTGESPLH
-	TRBV27	13	ASSYQGSYNSPLH
-	TRBV21-1	15	ASTRTGSSLDGYEQY
TRBD2	TRBV5-5	15	ASSLRTSGGLTREQY
-	TRBV7-8	11	ASSLDRFHEQY
-	TRBV20-1	9	SARVEGTYT
-	TRBV6-8	15	ASSYPQEGGGGEKLF
-	TRBV7-9	11	ASIGQGNTEAF
-	TRBV7-6	13	ASSLEIRGNSPLH
TRBD1	TRBV5-4	13	ASSSKAGQSGTIY
-	TRBV30	10	AWGTAGGELF
-	TRBV5-1	13	ASALGTGTTDTQY
TRBD1	TRBV7-8	13	ASSLDTGGGEKLF
TRBD2	TRBV7-2	14	ASSFGRGGSTDTQY
-	TRBV30	14	AWSHGGISGNYGYT
-	TRBV6-5	11	ASSLDGRRGYT
-	TRBV18	12	ASSPDGGNQPQH
-	TRBV2	12	ASSVGGSNQPQH
-	TRBV18	11	ASSPHPNTEAF
-	TRBV7-2	13	ASSLAQGNTGELF
-	TRBV21-1	16	ASSKQNPGHPSRNTIY
TRBD1	TRBV28	12	ASSFRTGGGGYT
TRBD1	TRBV4-1	13	ASSYGQAGGQPQH
TRBD2	TRBV6-5	10	ASRQRDFEQY
-	TRBV6-4	13	ASRESTDYNSPLH
-	TRBV5-6	13	ASSLYAGHTYTQY
-	TRBV2	11	ASNNLAFNEQF
TRBD2	TRBV7-9	13	ASSLSGTSVYEQY
-	TRBV2	13	ASSDPGFGGYGYT
-	TRBV30	13	AWKQAATTNEKLF
-	TRBV10-3	10	ARALPNQPQH
-	TRBV6-5	11	ASSLGGYKGYT
-	TRBV6-1	11	ASSEVEFYEQY
-	TRBV6-5	13	ATVKGGAQVTEAF
-	TRBV9	13	ASSVTQFSGNTIY
TRBD1	TRBV5-5	14	ASSSTGALSNQPQH
-	TRBV5-1	10	ASSFLPGGYT
-	TRBV4-1	12	ASSRRADYNEQF
TRBD2	TRBV11-2	13	ASTLPAGGSHEQY